This TCR beta chain originates from a study of OX40 agonist ivuxolimab in advanced cancers. General notes on the study: The costimulatory receptor OX40 (CD134) was targeted by ivuxolimab, a fully human IgG2 agonistic monoclonal antibody. Intravenous ivuxolimab was administered to patients every 2 weeks at six dose levels: 0.01, 0.1, 0.3, 1.5, 3 and 10 mg/kg. The point of sequencing TCRbeta in the periphery was to test whether ivuxolimab changed TCR sequence diversity and drove clonal T-cell expansion. Prior anti-PD-1, anti-PD-L1 or anti-CTLA-4 therapy was permitted, and about two fifths of dose-escalation patients had received checkpoint inhibitors. Partial responses occurred in three dose-escalation patients, of whom one had hepatocellular carcinoma and two had cutaneous melanoma. Among the roughly 50 dose-escalation patients, some 19 had hepatocellular carcinoma, roughly 15 melanoma, 9 renal cell carcinoma and 9 head and neck cancer. The monotherapy dose-escalation portion (N = 52 patients) of the phase I ivuxolimab trial is reported in the paper. In the dose-escalation cohort, 65% to 85% of patients were male, and the mean age was 60 years with a range of roughly 20 to 79. Results and caveats for the whole study, not just this receptor: Low levels of normalized T-cell clonal expansion were also seen in some nonresponding patients. In the 0.1-3.0 mg/kg groups, partial responders had among the lowest normalized peripheral clonal expansion, particularly in CD8+ T cells. At doses of 0.1 to 3.0 mg/kg, clonal expansion of both CD4+ and CD8+ blood T cells was observed from baseline to week 6. The antigen specificity of the clonally expanded peripheral T cells was not determined. On average, CD8+ T cells showed more expanded clones than CD4+ T cells after ivuxolimab.

For sequencing of the TCRbeta CDR3 region, genomic DNA was extracted from the sorted cells. The immunoSEQ Assay was used to sequence the TCRbeta CDR3 regions. TCRdb holds this immuneACCESS table with in-frame rearrangements only. Some clones are missing; in checked studies, unresolved V genes explain under half, and the rest has no known cause. The sample contains around 38,000 clones, about nine tenths of them found a single time. The ten most abundant clones make up 7.5% to 10% of the sample. Patients with a history of autoimmune disease or receiving systemic immunosuppression were excluded from the trial. Peripheral blood for TCR sequencing was collected from all dose cohorts at baseline, on cycle 4 day 1, and on cycle 7 day 1. Samples were obtained from an open-label, multicenter, first-in-human phase I dose-escalation trial of ivuxolimab. Adults with locally advanced or metastatic head and neck squamous cell, hepatocellular, melanoma or renal cell carcinoma were enrolled in the trial. Before TCR sequencing, CD4+ T cells and CD8+ T cells were sorted from peripheral blood as separate populations.

Based on the germline V gene (reference sequence), the CDR1 and CDR2 sequences are PRHDT and FYEKMQ. The CDR3 covers 14 residues, taking in both the cysteine and the phenylalanine. The CDR3 DNA has 42 bases and is translated from base 1. V is clipped by 1 base and J by 8 bases, and the sequence between their germline boundaries is 11 bases long. Worth noting for this clone: What this receptor recognizes is not known. No much larger clone is present one base from it, and per-base qualities are unavailable.

Sample: CD4+ or CD8+ T cells sorted from blood, taken in a trial of the OX40 agonist ivuxolimab. The TCR originated in an adult with an advanced solid tumor such as melanoma, head and neck, liver or kidney cancer. The V gene is TRBV13 and the J gene is TRBJ1-4; a tentative D call is TRBD1 (5 bases match). The CDR3 reads CASSLAGAGEKLFF. The nucleotides read TGTGCCAGCAGCTTAGCTGGGGCGGGAGAAAAACTGTTTTTT.